A selection of T cell receptor beta chains follows, all from one sample in a study of radiotherapy plus CTLA-4 blockade in lung cancer. Generated by immunoSEQ multiplex PCR, the TCRdb table keeps only in-frame clones and is missing some. The table lists roughly 120,000 clones, over 65% of them singletons. This sample comprised peripheral blood, obtained from a patient treated with radiotherapy plus ipilimumab. The receptors come from a human donor with non-small cell lung cancer that progressed on radiotherapy plus ipilimumab. Some clones in this sample may be carry-over from other donors' samples. Each CDR3 is given with its conserved first and last residue. The order of the fields is J gene, D gene, clone size, V gene, CDR3 protein, CDR3 DNA. A D gene is named only where the DNA matches it firmly. Some rows have no size entry. The others give once, few or many, or a class for an expanded clone.

>TRBJ2-3|.|.|TRBV2
CASSLRGVADTQYF
TGTGCCAGCAGTCTAAGGGGGGTGGCAGATACGCAGTATTTT
>TRBJ1-6|.|few|TRBV5-1
CASRLDGGGNSPLHF
TGCGCCAGCAGATTGGATGGGGGTGGTAATTCACCCCTCCACTTT
>TRBJ2-5|TRBD2|.|TRBV9
CASSVGLAGGPETQYF
TGTGCCAGCAGCGTAGGGCTAGCGGGGGGGCCAGAGACCCAGTACTTC
>TRBJ2-3|.|once|TRBV11-2
CASSLGPTRGADTQYF
TGTGCCAGCAGCTTAGGCCCGACTAGGGGGGCAGATACGCAGTATTTT
>TRBJ2-1|.|few|TRBV19
CASSIPHAGGKFF
TGTGCCAGTAGTATACCTCACGCAGGCGGGAAGTTCTTC
>TRBJ2-2|TRBD2|.|TRBV7-2
CASSARGGAGTGELFF
TGTGCCAGCAGCGCCCGCGGGGGGGCTGGCACCGGGGAGCTGTTTTTT
>TRBJ1-4|TRBD1|.|TRBV6-1
CASSVVDRGLVNEKLFF
TGTGCCAGCAGTGTCGTGGACAGGGGGCTTGTAAATGAAAAACTGTTTTTT
>TRBJ2-7|.|.|TRBV6-5
CASRRPQTYEQYF
TGTGCCAGCAGAAGACCCCAAACCTACGAGCAGTACTTC
>TRBJ2-7|.|.|TRBV4-3
CASSQNREGSYEQYF
TGCGCCAGCAGCCAAAACAGGGAGGGATCCTACGAGCAGTACTTC
>TRBJ1-2|.|.|TRBV11-2
CASSLLARPYGYTF
TGTGCCAGCAGCTTACTAGCCAGACCCTATGGCTACACCTTC
>TRBJ2-1|TRBD2|.|TRBV12-5
CASGLVLAVVLAGGSSYNEQFF
TGTGCTAGTGGTTTGGTACTGGCCGTTGTACTAGCGGGGGGTTCCTCCTACAATGAGCAGTTCTTC
>TRBJ2-2|TRBD1|.|TRBV29-1
CSVATGWVAGELFF
TGCAGCGTCGCGACAGGGTGGGTCGCCGGGGAGCTGTTTTTT
>TRBJ2-5|.|once|TRBV29-1
CSGRGGSETQYF
TGCAGCGGGCGGGGCGGATCAGAGACCCAGTACTTC
>TRBJ2-1|.|.|TRBV15
CATSSPLSRDEQFF
TGTGCCACCAGCAGTCCTCTCTCGAGGGATGAGCAGTTCTTC
>TRBJ2-1|TRBD2|.|TRBV4-3
CASSHGEGGRSYNEQFF
TGCGCCAGCAGCCATGGGGAGGGAGGAAGATCCTACAATGAGCAGTTCTTC
>TRBJ2-3|TRBD2|once|TRBV7-2
CADSSGVWSTDTQYF
TGTGCCGACTCCAGCGGGGTCTGGTCCACAGATACGCAGTATTTT
>TRBJ1-6|TRBD1|.|TRBV10-3
CATSDRQGANSPLHF
TGTGCCACCTCGGACCGACAGGGGGCTAATTCACCCCTCCACTTT
>TRBJ1-4|.|few|TRBV6-1
CASREYSGREKLFF
TGTGCCAGCAGGGAATACTCTGGGCGAGAAAAACTGTTTTTT
>TRBJ2-7|TRBD1|.|TRBV9
CASSADRGPIEQYF
TGTGCCAGCAGCGCTGACAGGGGGCCCATCGAGCAGTACTTC
>TRBJ2-7|TRBD1|.|TRBV6-5
CASSAPGQGIYEQYF
TGTGCCAGCAGTGCCCCGGGACAGGGGATTTACGAGCAGTACTTC
>TRBJ2-7|.|.|TRBV4-2
CASSQERQDWYEQYF
TGTGCCAGCAGCCAAGAGCGTCAGGACTGGTACGAGCAGTACTTC
>TRBJ1-2|TRBD1|.|TRBV5-4
CASSWGQGRSEGYTF
TGTGCCAGCAGCTGGGGACAGGGGAGATCTGAAGGCTACACCTTC
>TRBJ2-3|.|once|TRBV4-1
CASSHRSELGESTDTQYF
TGCGCCAGCAGCCACCGCAGTGAGTTAGGGGAGAGCACAGATACGCAGTATTTT
>TRBJ2-3|TRBD2|few|TRBV5-1
CASSLAGASGGYTQYF
TGCGCCAGCAGCTTGGCCGGGGCTAGCGGGGGATATACGCAGTATTTT
>TRBJ2-5|TRBD2|few|TRBV5-1
CASSGSGGQETQYF
TGCGCCAGCAGCGGCTCGGGGGGGCAAGAGACCCAGTACTTC
>TRBJ2-7|.|.|TRBV6-5
CASSSPPDEQYF
TGTGCCAGCAGTTCCCCCCCGGACGAGCAGTACTTC
>TRBJ1-2|.|.|TRBV7-9
CASSLGYGPLAGYTF
TGTGCCAGCAGCTTAGGATACGGCCCGCTCGCCGGCTACACCTTC
>TRBJ1-5|.|.|TRBV5-1
CASSFRGGNQPQHF
TGCGCCAGCAGCTTTAGGGGCGGCAATCAGCCCCAGCATTTT
>TRBJ1-2|TRBD1|.|TRBV28
CASRAGGVTGYGYTF
TGTGCCAGCAGGGCCGGGGGGGTGACAGGGTATGGCTACACCTTC
>TRBJ2-7|.|.|TRBV2
CASIPIRVSSYEQYF
TGTGCCAGCATTCCCATACGGGTCAGCTCCTACGAGCAGTACTTC
>TRBJ2-7|.|.|TRBV11-2
CASSLDPVGSYEQYF
TGTGCCAGCAGCTTAGACCCCGTGGGGTCCTACGAGCAGTACTTC
>TRBJ2-2|.|once|TRBV7-2
CARPMGDTGELFF
TGTGCCCGACCTATGGGAGACACCGGGGAGCTGTTTTTT
>TRBJ2-7|.|.|TRBV5-6
CASSFTSTFSYEQYF
TGTGCCAGCAGCTTCACTAGCACCTTCTCCTACGAGCAGTACTTC
>TRBJ2-7|.|.|TRBV11-2
CASRKTEAEQYF
TGTGCCAGCAGGAAGACAGAAGCCGAGCAGTACTTC
>TRBJ1-2|.|.|TRBV19
CASSRLDLPIYGYTF
TGTGCCAGTAGTCGGCTTGATCTACCAATCTATGGCTACACCTTC
>TRBJ1-5|.|.|TRBV19
CASSKGRPGGSPQHF
TGTGCCAGTAGTAAAGGACGGCCCGGAGGAAGTCCCCAGCATTTT
>TRBJ2-7|.|once|TRBV7-2
CASSLVGQSHYEQYF
TGTGCCAGCAGCTTAGTAGGACAGAGTCACTACGAGCAGTACTTC
>TRBJ2-3|.|.|TRBV10-3
CAISSVTDTQYF
TGTGCCATCAGTTCTGTCACAGATACGCAGTATTTT
>TRBJ2-5|TRBD1|.|TRBV29-1
CSVEGTGGKTQYF
TGCAGCGTTGAAGGAACAGGGGGCAAGACCCAGTACTTC
>TRBJ1-2|TRBD1|.|TRBV5-1
CASSKPPGQGVGYTF
TGCGCCAGCAGCAAACCCCCGGGACAGGGAGTTGGCTACACCTTC
>TRBJ2-2|.|.|TRBV18
CASSNQGLELFF
TGTGCCAGCTCGAACCAGGGATTGGAGCTGTTTTTT